This T cell receptor beta chain was retrieved from a study of T cell repertoires in cytomegalovirus infection. General study points: Cumulated frequencies of public TCR beta families served to identify carriers of CMV plus the relevant HLA. The response measured ex vivo was dominated by TCR beta clonotypes (HLA-C-restricted and CMV-specific).

In germline, CDR1 is LNHDA, CDR2 SQIVND (reference sequence). The CDR3 runs 13 residues. The V end was cut by 6 bases, the J end by 2 bases, with 8 bases between. Via MiXCR, TCRdb re-called the reads, giving one row per CDR3 protein. This sample yields roughly 990,000 distinct CDR3 sequences, of which approximately 32% are seen a single time; roughly 13% belongs to the top ten. The table lists this clonotype with a few counts. No antigen is known for it. The sample consisted of cultured CD8+ T cells from PBMCs, taken from culture after CMV antigen stimulation. The chain links TRBV19 to TRBJ2-1; D ambiguous. This TCR was recovered from a human donor in good health (CMV status not recorded). Some clones in this sample may be carry-over from other donors' samples. CDR3 protein: CASSFAPYNEQFF. The CDR3 region has the DNA TGTGCCAGTAGCTTCGCCCCCTACAATGAGCAGTTCTTC.